This TCR beta chain was captured in a study of beta chain features in type 1 diabetes. The investigators reverse transcribed all of the isolated RNA, so they sequenced expressed TCRB transcripts. The data were produced by immunoSEQ multiplex PCR, yet TCRdb's version contains in-frame clones alone and is incomplete. The sample shows 130,000 to 150,000 clones, roughly an eighth of them seen only once. On this clone itself: Its antigen is not identified.

General study findings and limits: In all four CD4+ subsets, TCRB CDR3 length was significantly, moderately reduced in type 1 diabetes.

The length of the CDR3 is 13 residues. Trimming took 1 base from V and 1 from J, leaving 4 bases between them. Germline CDR1 is SGHVS and CDR2 is FQNEAQ. The clonotype originates from a man aged 18-30 years with type 1 diabetes. This chain joins TRBV7-8 and TRBJ2-5, with unresolved D. Material for sequencing was central memory CD4+ T cells from blood. CDR3 DNA sequence: TGTGCCAGCAGCTTAGTCTTCCAAGAGACCCAGTACTTC. Encoded protein: CASSLVFQETQYF.